The 18 T cell receptor beta chains in this list originate from one sample, sequenced in a study of post-analysis software for immune sequencing data. Included in the TCR beta cDNA libraries were unique molecular identifiers. TCRdb redid the calling of the PCR reads with MiXCR, one entry per CDR3 protein. The repertoire includes over 700,000 distinct CDR3 sequences, 25% to 30% of them detected once, and roughly 0.53% sits in the top ten. These receptors lack a known antigen. Findings of the study overall: Patients had higher frequencies than controls of a few TRBV segments, including TRBV5-6, TRBV5-1 and TRBV20-1.

The sequenced sample was blood. Every receptor here comes from a girl aged 5 to 17 with multiple sclerosis.

This clonotype was seen a handful of times. This sequence joins TRBV6-5 and TRBJ1-2; D call uncertain. Germline CDR1 MNHEY, CDR2 SVGAGI. Trimming removed 8 bases at V and 0 bases at J, with 13 bases between. The CDR3 has 14 amino acids. The CDR3 protein is CASADGPPNYGYTF. CDR3 nucleotides: TGTGCCAGCGCCGACGGTCCCCCTAACTATGGCTACACCTTC.

This clonotype appeared a few times. V and J are TRBV9 and TRBJ2-4; 7 bases map to TRBD1. The V gene's germline CDR1 is SGDLS and CDR2 YYNGEE. V gave up 4 bases and J gave up 2 bases; unmatched junction bases: 6. This CDR3 has 15 amino acids. The CDR3 bases are TGTGCCAGCAGCCTTGAGGGGGCCACCAAAAACATTCAGTACTTC. Translated, it gives CASSLEGATKNIQYF.

This clonotype has a handful of counts. The chain uses TRBV18 and TRBJ2-5; 9 bases are a match to TRBD1. After removal of 2 bases from V and 0 bases from J, the junction contained 4 bases not matched to a gene. The germline V gene has CDR1 KGHSH and CDR2 LQKENI. The CDR3 is made up of 16 amino acids. For the CDR3, the DNA is TGTGCCAGCTCACCAGTTGACAGGGGGTACCAAGAGACCCAGTACTTC. Its translation is CASSPVDRGYQETQYF.

Written as DNA, the CDR3 is TGCAGTGCTAGGGGGCCGGGAGGGCCGTACGAGCAGTACTTC. Protein product: CSARGPGGPYEQYF. The chain is built from TRBV20-1 and TRBJ2-7, with TRBD2 identical over 8 bases. The V and J ends lost 3 bases and 4 bases, in that order; junction bases with no gene match: 8. Germline CDR1 DFQATT, CDR2 SNEGSKA (reference sequence). The CDR3 runs 14 residues.

As regards this clonotype: It may be a read error: a sequence one base away is much more abundant. The chain employs TRBV4-1 and TRBJ2-1, with D possibly matching TRBD2 (6 bases). Germline V gives CDR1 MGHRA, CDR2 YSYEKL. The CDR3 has 14 residues. The V gene lost 1 base and the J gene lost 8 bases, with 12 bases spanning the gap. The CDR3 nucleotides read TGCGCCAGCAGCCAAGTTTTGGGCGGGGATGAGCAGTTCTTC. Translating gives CASSQVLGGDEQFF.

This clonotype was counted a few times. The V call is TRBV20-1, the J call TRBJ2-5, with D perhaps matching TRBD1 or TRBD2 (5 bases each). This CDR3 spans 14 amino acids. V was clipped by 5 bases and J by 5 bases, with 18 bases between them. The germline CDR1 and CDR2 sequences are DFQATT and SNEGSKA (reference sequence). In DNA form, the CDR3 reads TGCAGTGCTGGGACGGGAAGGAGGTGGGAGACCCAGTACTTC. The encoded protein is CSAGTGRRWETQYF.

The V and J genes are TRBV2 and TRBJ2-1; D is ambiguous. CDR3 length: 12 residues. V was clipped by 10 bases and J by 2 bases, with 9 bases between them. The V gene's germline CDR1 is SNHLY and CDR2 FYNNEI. CDR3 DNA: TGTGCCACCAGATTGGCCTACAATGAGCAGTTCTTC. This encodes CATRLAYNEQFF.

This clonotype appeared a few times. The chain links TRBV12-3 or TRBV12-4 to TRBJ2-6, with a weak D call TRBD1 (5 bases). The length of the CDR3 is 17 residues. Trimming cost V 1 base and J 0 bases, with 10 bases left between them. CDR3 in DNA: TGTGCCAGCAGTTTAGTGCAGGGCAACTCTGGGGCCAACGTCCTGACTTTC. Protein product: CASSLVQGNSGANVLTF.

The rearrangement links TRBV5-1 to TRBJ2-3; possible D gene TRBD2, 6 bases. Per the germline V gene, CDR1 is SGHRS and CDR2 is YFSETQ. Trimming pared 0 bases from V and 6 bases from J, leaving 14 bases between. CDR3 length: 15 amino acids. The CDR3 loop reads CASSLDGGLRDTQYF. DNA for the CDR3: TGCGCCAGCAGCTTGGATGGGGGGTTGAGGGATACGCAGTATTTT.

The chain recombines TRBV12-3 or TRBV12-4 with TRBJ1-2; D might be TRBD1 (6 bases). Between the trimmed V and J ends, which lost 7 bases and 4 bases, there was a span of 25 bases. This CDR3 region has 17 residues. CDR3 loop: CASKESLGQRGVYGYTF. The CDR3 coding sequence is TGTGCCAGCAAGGAAAGCCTTGGACAGCGCGGGGTCTATGGCTACACCTTC.

The chain recombines TRBV28 with TRBJ2-5, with D unresolved. This CDR3 is built from 12 residues. The ends were cut back, 6 bases at V and 5 bases at J, with 10 bases in the middle. Germline V gene lookup returns CDR1 MDHEN and CDR2 SYDVKM. The CDR3 here is CASSRNWETQYF. DNA of the CDR3: TGTGCCAGCAGCAGAAACTGGGAGACCCAGTACTTC.

CDR3 loop: CASSTDMVVAEAFF. CDR3 nucleotide sequence: TGTGCCAGCAGCACCGACATGGTAGTTGCTGAAGCTTTCTTT. The V call is TRBV7-2, the J call TRBJ1-1; no definite D call. V was shortened by 5 bases and J by 6 bases, with 16 bases between the two germline ends. CDR3 length: 14 amino acids. Germline assignment: CDR1 SGHTA and CDR2 FQGNSA.

The chain has TRBV2 and TRBJ1-2; no reliable D call. This CDR3 spans 11 amino acids. V was trimmed by 2 bases and J by 8 bases, leaving 6 bases between them. Looked up from germline, CDR1 is SNHLY and CDR2 is FYNNEI. Here the CDR3 reads CASSEYGGYTF. The CDR3 DNA reads as TGTGCCAGCAGTGAATATGGAGGCTACACCTTC.

This clonotype appeared many times. This chain connects TRBV4-1 to TRBJ2-1; TRBD1 matches at 8 bases. Unmatched junction bases numbered 1, after V lost 3 bases and J lost 0 bases. Germline V gives CDR1 MGHRA, CDR2 YSYEKL. The CDR3 is 15 residues long. Written as DNA, the CDR3 is TGCGCCAGCAGCCACACAGGGGGCTCCTACAATGAGCAGTTCTTC. Its translation: CASSHTGGSYNEQFF.

This CDR3 reads CASSLFSGDTEAFF. The CDR3 DNA sequence: TGTGCCAGCAGTCTATTCTCAGGGGACACTGAAGCTTTCTTT. The chain joins TRBV12-3 or TRBV12-4 to TRBJ1-1; tentatively, D is TRBD1 (6 bases). Trimming shortened V by 5 bases and J by 3 bases, and 13 bases separated the two germline ends. This CDR3 has 14 residues.

This chain joins TRBV24-1 and TRBJ1-1; D is unresolved. CDR3 size: 13 residues. V was pared by 1 base and J by 5 bases, with 7 bases between. Germline V gene lookup returns CDR1 KGHDR and CDR2 SFDVKD. The DNA of the CDR3 is TGTGCCACCAGTGATTTTGGCAGTACTGAAGCTTTCTTT. Protein: CATSDFGSTEAFF.

This chain joins TRBV12-3 or TRBV12-4 and TRBJ2-6; D tentatively reads TRBD1 or TRBD2 (6 bases each). The germline V and J ends were trimmed by 5 bases and 3 bases, with 20 bases remaining between them. This CDR3 spans 18 amino acids. The chain's CDR3 is CASSIGTLTRGGANVLTF. CDR3 coding DNA: TGTGCCAGCAGTATAGGGACACTGACTAGAGGTGGGGCCAACGTCCTGACTTTC.

This clonotype has more than one count but fewer than ten. The chain links TRBV20-1 to TRBJ1-4; tentative D call: TRBD1 (6 bases). V lost 0 bases to trimming and J lost 7 bases, with 12 bases between them. Germline lookup yields CDR1 DFQATT and CDR2 SNEGSKA (reference sequence). The CDR3 has 14 amino acids. The CDR3 region is CSARDLGGSEKLFF. In DNA, the CDR3 is TGCAGTGCTAGAGATCTCGGGGGCAGTGAAAAACTGTTTTTT.